This section outlines one TCR beta chain sequence together with its context. The entry originates in a study of blood T cell repertoires in COVID-19. Among Cohort 3 donors, those recovered had two negative PCRs, clearance, or symptom resolution. Per the germline V gene, CDR1 is GTSNPN and CDR2 is SVGIG (reference sequence). The V and J ends lost 5 bases and 1 base respectively, with 14 bases between them. This CDR3 is 14 amino acids long. Generated by immunoSEQ multiplex PCR, the TCRdb table keeps only in-frame clones and is missing some. The data contain fewer than 400,000 clones, 70% to 90% of them seen just once; the ten biggest clones take up less than 2.5%.

The sequence came from a man aged 25 to 45 who had recovered from COVID-19. Sequenced material: PBMCs or T cells enriched from blood (not recorded which). V is TRBV30 and J is TRBJ1-1; D is ambiguous. The CDR3 spells CAWLLKISNTEAFF. As DNA, the CDR3 is TGTGCCTGGCTTCTAAAGATTTCGAACACTGAAGCTTTCTTT. Looking up the rest from reference TRBV30 and TRBJ1-1 gives the full variable domain: SQTIHQWPATLVQPVGSPLSLECTVEGTSNPNLYWYRQAAGRGLQLLFYSVGIGQISSEVPQNLSASRPQDRQFILSSKKLLLSDSGFYLCAWLLKISNTEAFFGQGTRLTVV.